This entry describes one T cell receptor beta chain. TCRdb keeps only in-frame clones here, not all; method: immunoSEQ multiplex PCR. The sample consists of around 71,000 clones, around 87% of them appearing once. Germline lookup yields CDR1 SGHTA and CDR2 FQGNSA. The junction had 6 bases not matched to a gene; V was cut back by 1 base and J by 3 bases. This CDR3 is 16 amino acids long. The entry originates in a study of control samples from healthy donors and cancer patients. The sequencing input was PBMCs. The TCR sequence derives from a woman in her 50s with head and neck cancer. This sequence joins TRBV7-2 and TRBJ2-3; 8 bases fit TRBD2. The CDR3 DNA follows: TGTGCCAGCAGCTTAGTATCCGGGGGGGCAACAGATACGCAGTATTTT. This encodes CASSLVSGGATDTQYF.